This T cell receptor beta chain was recorded in a study of blood T cells in healthy people across ages. Study-level findings and limits: Across the age range, TCR beta diversity per million T cells fell in a roughly linear way.

Note on this clonotype: Its antigen is as yet unknown.

Next came a second PCR, run for roughly 6 to 11 cycles, which used a sample-barcoded 5' primer along with a J-beta primer mix. TCRdb used MiXCR to reprocess the 5' RACE reads, holding one entry per CDR3 protein. The repertoire holds about 900,000 distinct CDR3 sequences, around 48% seen once, with 13% in the top ten. The length of the CDR3 is 16 residues. Per germline, CDR1 SGHTA and CDR2 FQGNSA. V lost 5 bases and J lost 3; bases outside the gene matches: 7. The sample consisted of blood. V is TRBV7-2 and J is TRBJ2-3, with 11 bases aligning to TRBD1. The source of this sequence is a young man in good health. The CDR3 region has the DNA TGTGCCAGCAGCCCCCACGGACAGGGGGCAACAGATACGCAGTATTTT. Amino acid sequence: CASSPHGQGATDTQYF.